The 20 T cell receptor beta chains below come from one sample, sequenced in a study of shared clonotypes between healthy human individuals. Libraries were prepared by immunoSEQ multiplex PCR; TCRdb keeps only in-frame clonotypes and omits some of them. Among about a million clones listed, more than 75% were seen once. Sequencing input: memory CD4+ T cells sorted from blood. Subset described: CD45RA-negative fraction. The receptors stem from a young man in good health.

This chain connects TRBV5-4 to TRBJ1-1; no firm D call. This CDR3 spans 13 amino acids. CDR1 and CDR2 from the germline V gene are SGHNT and YYREEE (reference sequence). V lost 2 bases and J lost 1, with 6 bases in between. In DNA, the CDR3 is TGTGCCAGCAGCTTTTCCTGGAACACTGAAGCTTTCTTT. Translating gives CASSFSWNTEAFF.

V is TRBV5-3 and J is TRBJ1-5; 7 bases align to TRBD1. TRBV5-3 is flagged as an ORF with uncertain function. The V segment lost 1 base and the J segment 7 bases; nucleotides outside the gene matches: 11. This CDR3 region has 16 residues. In nucleotides, the CDR3 is TGTGCCAGAAGCTTGCCCCGTAGGCAGGGGGGCCAGCCCCAGCATTTT. Translation: CARSLPRRQGGQPQHF.

The V and J genes are TRBV10-3 and TRBJ1-4; TRBD1 matches at 10 bases. V shed 6 bases and J 8 bases; nucleotides not matched to a gene: 6. This CDR3 region has 14 residues. Germline V gene data show CDR1 as ENHRY and CDR2 as SYGVKD. CDR3 sequence: CAISETGGSEKLFF. The CDR3 DNA follows: TGTGCCATCAGCGAGACAGGGGGCTCGGAAAAACTGTTTTTT.

The chain combines TRBV5-1 with TRBJ2-7; no clear D. Germline loops: CDR1 SGHRS, CDR2 YFSETQ. Trimming shortened V by 0 bases and J by 0 bases, and 16 bases separated the two germline ends. This CDR3 is 17 amino acids long. CDR3 residues: CASSLAVVGPSSYEQYF. The CDR3 nucleotides are TGCGCCAGCAGCTTGGCAGTGGTCGGGCCCAGCTCCTACGAGCAGTACTTC. Combining the CDR3 with reference TRBV5-1 and TRBJ2-7 gives the whole variable domain KAGVTQTPRYLIKTRGQQVTLSCSPISGHRSVSWYQQTPGQGLQFLFEYFSETQRNKGNFPGRFSGRQFSNSRSEMNVSTLELGDSALYLCASSLAVVGPSSYEQYFGPGTRLTVT.

The sample holds one count of this clone. The gene calls are TRBV18 and TRBJ2-5; tentative D call: TRBD1 (7 bases). Germline CDR1 and CDR2: KGHSH and LQKENI. Between the trimmed V and J ends, which lost 4 bases and 3 bases, there was a span of 18 bases. CDR3 size: 16 residues. CDR3 residues: CASSLRQGGGKETQYF. The DNA of the CDR3 is TGTGCCAGCTCACTCCGACAAGGAGGGGGCAAAGAGACCCAGTACTTC.

This clone was counted between two and nine times. CDR3 sequence (DNA): TGTGCCAGCAGCGGGAGAACCTTGGGCGAGCAGTACTTC. Its protein is CASSGRTLGEQYF. The rearrangement links TRBV7-9 to TRBJ2-7; D may be TRBD2 (5 bases). This CDR3 has 13 amino acids. The germline CDR1 and CDR2 sequences are SEHNR and FQNEAQ (reference sequence). Trimming took 5 bases from V and 6 from J, leaving 14 bases between them.

With regard to this clone: At the DNA level, this CDR3 is encoded by other sequences in the same sample as well. V usage is TRBV18 and J usage is TRBJ2-3; 7 nucleotides match TRBD1. The V gene's germline CDR1 is KGHSH and CDR2 LQKENI. The J segment lost 2 bases and the V segment lost 3 bases, leaving 5 bases of the junction unmatched. The CDR3 is made up of 15 amino acids. For the CDR3, the DNA is TGTGCCAGCTCACCCTCAGGGGGTTCCACAGATACGCAGTATTTT. The encoded protein is CASSPSGGSTDTQYF.

The chain employs TRBV7-8 and TRBJ2-5, with D maybe TRBD2 (6 bases). This CDR3 is 17 amino acids long. Germline values: CDR1 SGHVS, CDR2 FQNEAQ. Trimming stripped 1 base from V and 3 bases from J, with 18 bases between. The CDR3 DNA follows: TGTGCCAGCAGCTTAGGGGCTGGGGCGGGAAAAAAAGAGACCCAGTACTTC. Amino acid sequence: CASSLGAGAGKKETQYF.

V usage is TRBV19 and J usage is TRBJ2-3; no reliable D call. Trimming left V 3 bases short and J 2 bases short, with 15 bases between. The germline V gene encodes CDR1 LNHDA and CDR2 SQIVND (reference sequence). The CDR3 has 16 residues. CDR3: CASSMLPTKLTDTQYF. The CDR3 DNA follows: TGTGCCAGTAGTATGTTGCCTACGAAACTCACAGATACGCAGTATTTT.

Ten or more counts support this clone. The V and J genes are TRBV5-1 and TRBJ1-2, with 9 bases matching TRBD1. The germline V gene has CDR1 SGHRS and CDR2 YFSETQ. This CDR3 has 13 amino acids. Trimming took 4 bases from V and 4 from J; bases not matched to a gene: 2. The CDR3 sequence is CASSPDRGYGYTF. CDR3 coding DNA: TGCGCCAGCAGCCCGGACAGGGGCTATGGCTACACCTTC.

This chain joins TRBV5-6 and TRBJ2-3, with 9 bases fitting TRBD1. The germline V gene has CDR1 SGHDT and CDR2 YYEEEE. Germline trimming cut 6 bases from V and 15 bases from J; bases unmatched to any gene: 17. This CDR3 has 14 residues. CDR3 nucleotide sequence: TGTGCCAGCAACGAAATGGGGCCGGGACAGGGTTTATATTTT. Amino acid sequence: CASNEMGPGQGLYF.

This chain uses TRBV4-3 with TRBJ1-1; D is possibly TRBD1 (6 bases). V lost 3 bases and J lost 0, with 11 bases in between. Germline loops: CDR1 LGHNA, CDR2 YSLEER. CDR3 length: 15 residues. The CDR3 nucleotides are TGCGCCAGCAGCCAGGGGGGCGGGGTGAACACTGAAGCTTTCTTT. Its protein product is CASSQGGGVNTEAFF.

This chain's CDR3 is CASSYSMGNEKLFF. The CDR3 DNA sequence: TGTGCCAGCAGTTACAGCATGGGTAATGAAAAACTGTTTTTT. The chain employs TRBV6-5 and TRBJ1-4, with no clear D. V gave up 2 bases and J gave up 4 bases, with 8 bases separating them. Germline V CDR1 and CDR2: MNHEY, SVGAGI. This CDR3 comprises 14 residues.

In its sample, this clone was seen once. The rearrangement joins TRBV5-8 to TRBJ2-7; 9 bases align to TRBD2. CDR1 is SGHTS, CDR2 YDEGEE, per germline. The V gene end was trimmed by 5 bases and the J gene end by 5 bases; junction bases not matched to a gene: 5. The CDR3 covers 13 residues. In DNA form, the CDR3 reads TGTGCCAGCAGGGGTAGCGGGAGCAACGAGCAGTACTTC. It translates to CASRGSGSNEQYF.

This chain links TRBV18 with TRBJ2-7, with TRBD1 matching over 7 bases. This CDR3 is 14 amino acids long. Germline V CDR1 and CDR2: KGHSH, LQKENI. The ends lost 5 bases at V and 4 bases at J; junction bases unmatched: 8. The CDR3 nucleotides are TGTGCCAGCTCAGCCGGGACAGCCAATTACGAGCAGTACTTC. Translation: CASSAGTANYEQYF.

Here the CDR3 reads CASSLTGLAGDDTQYF. The CDR3 nucleotides are TGTGCCAGCAGCCTAACGGGACTAGCGGGAGATGATACGCAGTATTTT. The rearrangement joins TRBV2 to TRBJ2-3, with 14 positions matching TRBD2. Germline trimming cut 6 bases from V and 6 bases from J; bases unmatched to any gene: 8. Per the germline V gene, CDR1 is SNHLY and CDR2 is FYNNEI. The CDR3 loop spans 16 amino acids. Drawing the rest from reference TRBV2 and TRBJ2-3, the complete variable domain is EPEVTQTPSHQVTQMGQEVILRCVPISNHLYFYWYRQILGQKVEFLVSFYNNEISEKSEIFDDQFSVERPDGSNFTLKIRSTKLEDSAMYFCASSLTGLAGDDTQYFGPGTRLTVL.

The chain carries TRBV5-1 and TRBJ1-2; no definite D call. The CDR3 loop spans 15 amino acids. V was clipped by 4 bases and J by 6 bases, with 19 bases between them. CDR1 SGHRS and CDR2 YFSETQ come from the germline V gene. CDR3 region: CASSPKPGFYDGYTF. In DNA, the CDR3 is TGCGCCAGCAGCCCTAAGCCGGGGTTCTATGATGGCTACACCTTC.

This clone turned up a few times. The rearrangement joins TRBV5-4 to TRBJ1-6, with a tentative D call TRBD1 (5 bases). CDR1 and CDR2 from the germline V gene are SGHNT and YYREEE (reference sequence). The CDR3 is 14 residues long. Trimming pared 3 bases from V and 8 bases from J, leaving 12 bases between. The CDR3, as DNA: TGTGCCAGCAGCTGGGACCGGGGGGATTCACCCCTCCACTTT. Its translation: CASSWDRGDSPLHF.

This clone was found a few times. This chain connects TRBV5-1 to TRBJ2-2; D unclear. Germline V gives CDR1 SGHRS, CDR2 YFSETQ. CDR3 length: 15 residues. Trimming stripped 4 bases from V and 6 bases from J, with 16 bases between. The CDR3 bases are TGCGCCAGCAGCCCTGGACGGATTGGGTCCGGGGAGCTGTTTTTT. It translates to CASSPGRIGSGELFF.

V usage is TRBV4-2 and J usage is TRBJ1-2, with TRBD1 as a possible D gene (5 bases). The germline V and J ends were trimmed by 1 base and 8 bases, with 11 bases remaining between them. Germline V lookup: CDR1 LGHNA, CDR2 YNFKEQ. This CDR3 is built from 13 residues. The CDR3 loop is CASSQGREDGYTF. The DNA for the CDR3 is TGTGCCAGCAGCCAAGGCAGGGAGGACGGCTACACCTTC.